This T cell receptor (beta chain) was documented in a study of radiotherapy plus CTLA-4 blockade in lung cancer. Study in general: Objective responses occurred in about 18% of patients; approximately 33% had disease control. Overall study results and limits: Early clonal dynamics of blood T cells, together with interferon-beta, were reported as the best response predictor. Blood TCR clones of tumor origin expanded after radiotherapy plus ipilimumab.

Using immunoSEQ multiplex PCR, the repertoire was profiled, and TCRdb retains in-frame clones only, with some absent. This sample has 65,000 to 95,000 clones, with roughly 91% found just once. Concerning this clone itself: Its antigen is as yet unknown. The same CDR3 arises from other DNA sequences in this sample as well.

The V gene end was trimmed by 1 base and the J gene end by 8 bases; junction bases not matched to a gene: 3. The CDR3 consists of 13 residues. CDR1 is SGHNT, CDR2 YYREEE, per germline (reference sequence). This rearrangement joins TRBV5-4 to TRBJ2-1; TRBD1 aligns across 7 bases. The sequencing here drew on peripheral blood, taken from a patient treated with radiotherapy plus ipilimumab. The receptor was derived from a human donor with non-small cell lung cancer that progressed on radiotherapy plus ipilimumab. The CDR3, as DNA: TGTGCCAGCAGCTTGTCAGGGGGTGATGAGCAGTTCTTC. Protein: CASSLSGGDEQFF.